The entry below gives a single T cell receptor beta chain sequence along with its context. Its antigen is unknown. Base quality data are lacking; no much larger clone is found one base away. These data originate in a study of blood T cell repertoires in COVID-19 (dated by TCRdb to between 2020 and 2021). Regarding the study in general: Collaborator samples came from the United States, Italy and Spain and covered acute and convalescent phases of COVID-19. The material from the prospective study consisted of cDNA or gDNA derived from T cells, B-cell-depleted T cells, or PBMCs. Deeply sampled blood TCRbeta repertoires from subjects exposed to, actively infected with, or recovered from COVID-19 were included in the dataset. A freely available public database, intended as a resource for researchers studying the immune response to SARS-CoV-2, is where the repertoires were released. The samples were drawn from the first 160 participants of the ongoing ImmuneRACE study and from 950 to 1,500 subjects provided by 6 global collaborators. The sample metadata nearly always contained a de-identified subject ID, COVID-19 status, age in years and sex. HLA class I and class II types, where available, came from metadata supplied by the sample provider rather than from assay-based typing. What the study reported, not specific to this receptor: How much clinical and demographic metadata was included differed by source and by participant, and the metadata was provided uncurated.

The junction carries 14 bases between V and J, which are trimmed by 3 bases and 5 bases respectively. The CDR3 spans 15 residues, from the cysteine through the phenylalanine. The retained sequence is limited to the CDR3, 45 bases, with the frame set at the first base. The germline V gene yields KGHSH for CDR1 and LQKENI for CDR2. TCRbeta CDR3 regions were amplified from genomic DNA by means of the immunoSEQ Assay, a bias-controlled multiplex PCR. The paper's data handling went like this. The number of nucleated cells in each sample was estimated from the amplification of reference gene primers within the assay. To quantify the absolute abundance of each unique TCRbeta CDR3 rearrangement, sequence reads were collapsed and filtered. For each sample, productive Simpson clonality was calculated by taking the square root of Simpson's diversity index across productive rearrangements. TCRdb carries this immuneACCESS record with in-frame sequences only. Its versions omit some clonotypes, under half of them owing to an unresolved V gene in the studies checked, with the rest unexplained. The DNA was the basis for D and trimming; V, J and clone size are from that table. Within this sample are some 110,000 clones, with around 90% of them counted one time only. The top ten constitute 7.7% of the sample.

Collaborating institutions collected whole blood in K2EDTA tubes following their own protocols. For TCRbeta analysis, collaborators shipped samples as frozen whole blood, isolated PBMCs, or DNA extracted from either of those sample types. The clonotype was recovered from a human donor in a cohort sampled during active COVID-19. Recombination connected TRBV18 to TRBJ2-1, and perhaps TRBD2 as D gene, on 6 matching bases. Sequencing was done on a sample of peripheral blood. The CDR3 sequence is CASSPVGTRDNEQFF. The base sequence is TGTGCCAGCTCACCCGTGGGGACTCGGGACAATGAGCAGTTCTTC.